The rows below give T cell receptor beta chains drawn from one sample of a study of T cell repertoires in cytomegalovirus infection. TCRdb redid the calling of the reads with MiXCR, one entry per CDR3 protein. The data hold approximately 500,000 distinct CDR3 sequences, with approximately 15% observed a single time. Sequencing was done on a sample of CD8+ T cells from PBMCs. Receptors were obtained from a human donor in good health (CMV status not recorded). Some clones in this sample may be carry-over from other donors' samples. Each CDR3 is given with its conserved first and last residue. A D gene is named only where the DNA matches it firmly. Size tells how often a clone was seen (once, few, many) or the class of an expanded clone, and some rows leave it out.

j_gene: TRBJ2-2
d_gene: -
abundance: many
v_gene: TRBV12-5
CDR3aa: CASGDVGELFF
CDR3nt: TGTGCTAGTGGTGACGTCGGGGAGCTGTTTTTT

j_gene: TRBJ2-5
d_gene: -
abundance: many
v_gene: TRBV11-2
CDR3aa: CASSSKTGQKTQYF
CDR3nt: TGTGCCAGCAGCTCGAAAACGGGACAAAAGACCCAGTACTTC

j_gene: TRBJ1-1
d_gene: TRBD1
abundance: many
v_gene: TRBV7-8
CDR3aa: CASIRTGGTEAFF
CDR3nt: TGTGCCAGCATCAGAACAGGGGGCACTGAAGCTTTCTTT

j_gene: TRBJ2-1
d_gene: TRBD2
abundance: -
v_gene: TRBV3-1
CDR3aa: CASSRRGEGIYNEQFF
CDR3nt: TGTGCCAGCAGCCGGCGGGGGGAGGGAATATACAATGAGCAGTTCTTC

j_gene: TRBJ1-5
d_gene: TRBD1
abundance: -
v_gene: TRBV28
CDR3aa: CASSLGTGGQPQHF
CDR3nt: TGTGCCAGCAGTTTGGGGACAGGGGGTCAGCCCCAGCATTTT

j_gene: TRBJ2-2
d_gene: -
abundance: -
v_gene: TRBV6-4
CDR3aa: CASSDSIYNTGELFF
CDR3nt: TGTGCCAGCAGTGACTCGATCTACAACACCGGGGAGCTGTTTTTT

j_gene: TRBJ2-2
d_gene: TRBD1
abundance: -
v_gene: TRBV24-1
CDR3aa: CATSDSGTGANTGELFF
CDR3nt: TGTGCCACCAGTGATTCCGGGACAGGGGCCAACACCGGGGAGCTGTTTTTT

j_gene: TRBJ2-5
d_gene: -
abundance: many
v_gene: TRBV10-3
CDR3aa: CAISDLERSTPETQYF
CDR3nt: TGTGCCATCAGTGACCTTGAGCGATCGACCCCAGAGACCCAGTACTTC

j_gene: TRBJ1-1
d_gene: -
abundance: many
v_gene: TRBV7-9
CDR3aa: CASSLSLHIDTEAFF
CDR3nt: TGTGCCAGCAGCTTATCCCTCCACATTGACACTGAAGCTTTCTTT

j_gene: TRBJ2-4
d_gene: -
abundance: -
v_gene: TRBV29-1
CDR3aa: CSVAQGVAKNIQYF
CDR3nt: TGCAGCGTTGCTCAAGGGGTAGCCAAAAACATTCAGTACTTC

j_gene: TRBJ1-6
d_gene: -
abundance: few
v_gene: TRBV25-1
CDR3aa: CASVGIDGTYNSPLHF
CDR3nt: TGTGCCAGCGTGGGGATTGACGGGACCTATAATTCACCCCTCCACTTT

j_gene: TRBJ1-5
d_gene: -
abundance: few
v_gene: TRBV6-1
CDR3aa: CACYNDRRYDNQPQHF
CDR3nt: TGTGCCTGCTATAACGACAGGAGATATGACAATCAGCCCCAGCATTTT

j_gene: TRBJ2-7
d_gene: -
abundance: -
v_gene: TRBV12-3/TRBV12-4
CDR3aa: CASSPMTRSYEQYF
CDR3nt: TGTGCCAGCAGCCCGATGACAAGGTCCTACGAGCAGTACTTC

j_gene: TRBJ1-2
d_gene: -
abundance: many
v_gene: TRBV7-3
CDR3aa: CASSVNPPEPLYGYTF
CDR3nt: TGTGCCAGCAGCGTTAACCCCCCGGAACCTCTCTATGGCTACACCTTC

j_gene: TRBJ2-2
d_gene: -
abundance: -
v_gene: TRBV10-3
CDR3aa: CAISEGGQLAGELFF
CDR3nt: TGTGCCATCAGTGAAGGGGGACAACTCGCCGGGGAGCTGTTTTTT

j_gene: TRBJ2-3
d_gene: -
abundance: few
v_gene: TRBV2
CDR3aa: CATPTADTQYF
CDR3nt: TGTGCCACTCCTACCGCAGATACGCAGTATTTT

j_gene: TRBJ2-5
d_gene: TRBD1
abundance: many
v_gene: TRBV7-3
CDR3aa: CASSLNQGDVETQYF
CDR3nt: TGTGCCAGCAGCTTAAACCAGGGGGATGTAGAGACCCAGTACTTC

j_gene: TRBJ2-3
d_gene: TRBD2
abundance: -
v_gene: TRBV24-1
CDR3aa: CATSDWRGAKDTQYF
CDR3nt: TGTGCCACCAGTGATTGGCGGGGGGCGAAAGATACGCAGTATTTT

j_gene: TRBJ2-3
d_gene: TRBD2
abundance: -
v_gene: TRBV6-4
CDR3aa: CASGPFGGARDTQYF
CDR3nt: TGTGCCAGCGGTCCCTTCGGGGGGGCGCGGGATACGCAGTATTTT

j_gene: TRBJ1-5
d_gene: TRBD1
abundance: many
v_gene: TRBV7-6
CDR3aa: CASSLGQVDGNQPQHF
CDR3nt: TGTGCCAGCAGCCTGGGACAGGTCGACGGCAATCAGCCCCAGCATTTT

j_gene: TRBJ1-4
d_gene: TRBD1
abundance: few
v_gene: TRBV2
CDR3aa: CATQGGQGLKRGEKLFF
CDR3nt: TGTGCCACCCAAGGGGGACAGGGTCTTAAGAGGGGTGAAAAACTGTTTTTT

j_gene: TRBJ2-1
d_gene: TRBD2
abundance: few
v_gene: TRBV9
CDR3aa: CASSGPSGRAYNEQFF
CDR3nt: TGTGCCAGCAGCGGCCCCTCCGGGAGGGCCTACAATGAGCAGTTCTTC

j_gene: TRBJ2-7
d_gene: TRBD1
abundance: -
v_gene: TRBV25-1
CDR3aa: CASSDDRVFMSEQYF
CDR3nt: TGTGCCAGCAGTGACGACAGGGTGTTTATGAGCGAGCAGTACTTC

j_gene: TRBJ1-5
d_gene: -
abundance: -
v_gene: TRBV19
CDR3aa: CASKPGRPNQPQHF
CDR3nt: TGTGCCAGTAAACCGGGTAGGCCCAATCAGCCCCAGCATTTT

j_gene: TRBJ2-2
d_gene: TRBD2
abundance: many
v_gene: TRBV7-3
CDR3aa: CASSPGGGDTGELFF
CDR3nt: TGTGCCAGCAGCCCAGGCGGGGGGGACACCGGGGAGCTGTTTTTT

j_gene: TRBJ2-5
d_gene: TRBD1
abundance: -
v_gene: TRBV6-1
CDR3aa: CASSGTGMETQYF
CDR3nt: TGTGCCAGCAGTGGGACAGGGATGGAGACCCAGTACTTC

j_gene: TRBJ2-5
d_gene: TRBD2
abundance: -
v_gene: TRBV6-5
CDR3aa: CASSLSVRLYRTSEQETQYF
CDR3nt: TGTGCCAGCAGCCTCTCGGTGCGTCTATACCGGACTAGCGAGCAAGAGACCCAGTACTTC

j_gene: TRBJ1-1
d_gene: TRBD1
abundance: -
v_gene: TRBV4-1
CDR3aa: CASSQEGQGGRATEAFF
CDR3nt: TGCGCCAGCAGCCAAGAGGGACAGGGGGGACGTGCCACTGAAGCTTTCTTT

j_gene: TRBJ2-7
d_gene: -
abundance: -
v_gene: TRBV5-1
CDR3aa: CASSFGGGYTYEQYF
CDR3nt: TGCGCCAGCAGCTTTGGAGGGGGCTATACCTACGAGCAGTACTTC

j_gene: TRBJ1-1
d_gene: -
abundance: few
v_gene: TRBV27
CDR3aa: CASTFAPGTEAFF
CDR3nt: TGTGCCAGCACCTTCGCACCAGGAACTGAAGCTTTCTTT

j_gene: TRBJ2-3
d_gene: TRBD2
abundance: -
v_gene: TRBV11-2
CDR3aa: CASRTLAGGVTDTQYF
CDR3nt: TGTGCCAGCAGGACCCTAGCGGGAGGAGTCACAGATACGCAGTATTTT

j_gene: TRBJ2-7
d_gene: -
abundance: -
v_gene: TRBV9
CDR3aa: CASSVEGEPIYEQYF
CDR3nt: TGTGCCAGCAGCGTAGAGGGAGAGCCGATCTACGAGCAGTACTTC

j_gene: TRBJ2-3
d_gene: TRBD1
abundance: many
v_gene: TRBV7-6
CDR3aa: CASSYTGGTDTQYF
CDR3nt: TGTGCCAGCAGTTACACAGGGGGCACAGATACGCAGTATTTT

j_gene: TRBJ1-1
d_gene: -
abundance: few
v_gene: TRBV5-1
CDR3aa: CASSLEGSGGETEAFF
CDR3nt: TGCGCCAGCAGCTTGGAGGGATCGGGCGGTGAGACTGAAGCTTTCTTT

j_gene: TRBJ2-2
d_gene: -
abundance: -
v_gene: TRBV29-1
CDR3aa: CSAGSGDVPGKLFF
CDR3nt: TGCAGCGCCGGCTCAGGGGATGTTCCCGGGAAGCTGTTTTTT

j_gene: TRBJ1-5
d_gene: -
abundance: many
v_gene: TRBV27
CDR3aa: CASSLWSTGDQPQHF
CDR3nt: TGTGCCAGCAGTCTGTGGAGCACGGGAGATCAGCCCCAGCATTTT

j_gene: TRBJ1-1
d_gene: -
abundance: many
v_gene: TRBV7-6
CDR3aa: CASSSLTDPNTEAFF
CDR3nt: TGTGCCAGCAGCTCCTTGACGGACCCGAACACTGAAGCTTTCTTT

j_gene: TRBJ2-1
d_gene: TRBD1
abundance: many
v_gene: TRBV7-9
CDR3aa: CASSLGTGPYNEQFF
CDR3nt: TGTGCCAGCAGCCTCGGGACAGGCCCATACAATGAGCAGTTCTTC

j_gene: TRBJ2-1
d_gene: TRBD1
abundance: -
v_gene: TRBV24-1
CDR3aa: CATSGGQGAYNEQFF
CDR3nt: TGTGCCACCAGTGGCGGACAGGGAGCCTACAATGAGCAGTTCTTC

j_gene: TRBJ2-7
d_gene: -
abundance: -
v_gene: TRBV2
CDR3aa: CASSGQGPPGYEQYF
CDR3nt: TGTGCCAGCTCGGGGCAGGGACCTCCGGGCTACGAGCAGTACTTC

j_gene: TRBJ2-3
d_gene: TRBD1
abundance: few
v_gene: TRBV5-6
CDR3aa: CASSFGTDVRDTQYF
CDR3nt: TGTGCCAGCAGCTTTGGGACAGACGTAAGAGATACGCAGTATTTT

j_gene: TRBJ2-1
d_gene: -
abundance: many
v_gene: TRBV6-5
CDR3aa: CASSYSGSADEQFF
CDR3nt: TGTGCCAGCAGTTACTCGGGGTCGGCGGATGAGCAGTTCTTC

j_gene: TRBJ1-5
d_gene: -
abundance: -
v_gene: TRBV7-9
CDR3aa: CASSSPGQNSNQPQHF
CDR3nt: TGTGCCAGCAGCTCCCCCGGACAGAATAGCAATCAGCCCCAGCATTTT

j_gene: TRBJ2-7
d_gene: TRBD1
abundance: few
v_gene: TRBV30
CDR3aa: CAWCRDSAYEQYF
CDR3nt: TGTGCCTGGTGCCGGGACAGTGCCTACGAGCAGTACTTC